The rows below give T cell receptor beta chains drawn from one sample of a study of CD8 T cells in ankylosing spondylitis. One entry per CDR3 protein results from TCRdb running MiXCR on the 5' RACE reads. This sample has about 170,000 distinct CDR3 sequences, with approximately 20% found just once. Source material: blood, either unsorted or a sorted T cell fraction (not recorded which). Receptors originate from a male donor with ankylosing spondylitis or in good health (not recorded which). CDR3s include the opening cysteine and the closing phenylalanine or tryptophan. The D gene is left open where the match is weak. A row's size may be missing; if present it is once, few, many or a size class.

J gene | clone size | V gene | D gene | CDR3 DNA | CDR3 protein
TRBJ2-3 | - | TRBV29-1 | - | TGCAGCGCCAGAGGACTGGGAAGCCGGAGCACAGATACGCAGTATTTT | CSARGLGSRSTDTQYF
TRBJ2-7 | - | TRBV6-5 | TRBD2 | TGTGCCAGCAGTTACTCCCTAGCGGGGGAGCCATCCTACGAGCAGTACTTC | CASSYSLAGEPSYEQYF
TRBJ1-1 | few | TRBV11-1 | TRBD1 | TGTGCCAGCAAAGACAGGGTAAAGAACACTGAAGCTTTCTTT | CASKDRVKNTEAFF
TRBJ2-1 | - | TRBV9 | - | TGTGCCAGCAGCGAGGGGAATTCCTACAATGAGCAGTTCTTC | CASSEGNSYNEQFF
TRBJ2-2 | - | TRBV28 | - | TGTGCCAGCAGTCCTTGGAGGGGGCTGGACACCGGGGAGCTGTTTTTT | CASSPWRGLDTGELFF
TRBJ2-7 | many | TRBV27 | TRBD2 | TGTGCCAGCAGTGCCTCAGCGGGAGTGTGGTACGAGCAGTACTTC | CASSASAGVWYEQYF
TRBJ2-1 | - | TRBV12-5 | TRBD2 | TGTGCTAGTGGTTTGGTACTGTCGGCTAGCGGGTACAATGAGCAGTTCTTC | CASGLVLSASGYNEQFF
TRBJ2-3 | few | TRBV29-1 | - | TGCAGCGCCCGATATCCGGCTAGCACAGATACGCAGTATTTT | CSARYPASTDTQYF
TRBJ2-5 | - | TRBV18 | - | TGTGCCAGCTCCCAAGGGACGGCCGGGACCCAAGAGACCCAGTACTTC | CASSQGTAGTQETQYF
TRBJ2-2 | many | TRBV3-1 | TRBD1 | TGTGCCGTTCAGGAGGACAGGGTGAACACCGGGGAGCTGTTTTTT | CAVQEDRVNTGELFF
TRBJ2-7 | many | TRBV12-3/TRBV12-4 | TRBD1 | TGTGCCAGCAGTCGACAGGGGGCGAGCTACGAGCAGTACTTC | CASSRQGASYEQYF
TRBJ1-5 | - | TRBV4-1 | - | TGCGCCAGCAGCCAAGCGCCTACTCTGCTATCTCAGCCCCAGCATTTT | CASSQAPTLLSQPQHF
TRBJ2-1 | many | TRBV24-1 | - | TGTGCCACCAGTCCCACCATCGGGGGAGTGAACTACAATGAGCAGTTCTTC | CATSPTIGGVNYNEQFF
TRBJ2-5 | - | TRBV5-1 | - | TGCGCCAGCAGCTTGGCCTCCAGCGACGAGACCCAGTACTTC | CASSLASSDETQYF
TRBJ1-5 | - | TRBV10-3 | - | TGTGCCATCAGTGAGAGGGGCACGCCATTGCCCCAGCATTTT | CAISERGTPLPQHF
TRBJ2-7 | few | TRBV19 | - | TGTGCCAGTAGTTTTGGATCAGGAGCCTACGAGCAGTACTTC | CASSFGSGAYEQYF
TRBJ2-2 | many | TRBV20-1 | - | TGCAGTGCCTTGGTAGACACATCCGGGGAGCTGTTTTTT | CSALVDTSGELFF
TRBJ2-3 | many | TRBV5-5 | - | TGTGCCAGCAGCTTGCAGTTAAGCACAGATACGCAGTATTTT | CASSLQLSTDTQYF
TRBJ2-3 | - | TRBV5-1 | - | TGCGCCGGCAAGAGGGACTCCAACACAGATACGCAGTATTTT | CAGKRDSNTDTQYF
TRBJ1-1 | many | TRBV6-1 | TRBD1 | TGTGCCAGCAGTGACACAGGGGGCCCTTTAATGAACACTGAAGCTTTCTTT | CASSDTGGPLMNTEAFF